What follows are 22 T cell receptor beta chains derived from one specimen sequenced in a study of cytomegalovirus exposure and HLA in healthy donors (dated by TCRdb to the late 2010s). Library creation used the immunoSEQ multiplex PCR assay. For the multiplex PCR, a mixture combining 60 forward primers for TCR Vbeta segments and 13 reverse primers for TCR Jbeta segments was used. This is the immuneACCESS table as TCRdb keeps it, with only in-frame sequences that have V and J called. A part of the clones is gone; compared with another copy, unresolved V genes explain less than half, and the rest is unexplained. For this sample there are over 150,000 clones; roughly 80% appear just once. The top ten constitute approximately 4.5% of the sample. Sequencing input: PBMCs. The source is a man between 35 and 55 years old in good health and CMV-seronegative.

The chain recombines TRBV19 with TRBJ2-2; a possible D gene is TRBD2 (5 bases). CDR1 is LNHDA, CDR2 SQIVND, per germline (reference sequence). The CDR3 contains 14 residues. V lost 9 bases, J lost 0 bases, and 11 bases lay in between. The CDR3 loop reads CASGEYPNTGELFF. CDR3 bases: TGTGCCAGCGGGGAATACCCGAACACCGGGGAGCTGTTTTTT. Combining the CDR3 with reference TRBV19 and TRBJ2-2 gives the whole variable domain DGGITQSPKYLFRKEGQNVTLSCEQNLNHDAMYWYRQDPGQGLRLIYYSQIVNDFQKGDIAEGYSVSREKKESFPLTVTSAQKNPTAFYLCASGEYPNTGELFFGEGSRLTVL.

The CDR3: CASGLEYRGKPEAFF. For the CDR3, the DNA is TGTGCTAGTGGTTTGGAGTACAGGGGAAAGCCTGAAGCTTTCTTT. The V call is TRBV12-5, the J call TRBJ1-1; 7 nucleotides line up with TRBD1. The germline V gene has CDR1 LGHNT and CDR2 FRNRAP. This CDR3 has 15 amino acids. The trim removed 1 base at V and 6 bases at J, leaving 8 bases unmatched.

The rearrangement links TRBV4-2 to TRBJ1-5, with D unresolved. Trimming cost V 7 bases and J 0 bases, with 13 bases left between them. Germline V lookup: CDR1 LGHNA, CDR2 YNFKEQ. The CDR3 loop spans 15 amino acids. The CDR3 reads CASTPTRGSNQPQHF. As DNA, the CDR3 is TGTGCCAGCACCCCGACCCGAGGTAGCAATCAGCCCCAGCATTTT.

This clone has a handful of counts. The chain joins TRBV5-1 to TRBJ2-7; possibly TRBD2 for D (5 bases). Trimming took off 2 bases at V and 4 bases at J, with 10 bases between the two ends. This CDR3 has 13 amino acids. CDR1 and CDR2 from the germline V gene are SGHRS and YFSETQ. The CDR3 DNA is TGCGCCAGCAGCTTTCGGGGTAAATACGAGCAGTACTTC. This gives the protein CASSFRGKYEQYF.

The CDR3 nucleotides are TGTGCCAGCAGCCCCGGGACATCTTCCTACGAGCAGTACTTC. This gives the protein CASSPGTSSYEQYF. The J gene is TRBJ2-7, the V gene TRBV7-9; TRBD1 is a possible D gene (6 bases). The CDR3 length is 14 residues. Trimming took off 5 bases at V and 1 base at J, with 12 bases between the two ends. Germline V gene lookup returns CDR1 SEHNR and CDR2 FQNEAQ (reference sequence).

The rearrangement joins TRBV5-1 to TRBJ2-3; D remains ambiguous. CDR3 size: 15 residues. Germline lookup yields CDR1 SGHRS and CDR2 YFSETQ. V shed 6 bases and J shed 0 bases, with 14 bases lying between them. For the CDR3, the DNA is TGCGCCAGCAATTTCCGTTCCCCTAGCACAGATACGCAGTATTTT. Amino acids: CASNFRSPSTDTQYF.

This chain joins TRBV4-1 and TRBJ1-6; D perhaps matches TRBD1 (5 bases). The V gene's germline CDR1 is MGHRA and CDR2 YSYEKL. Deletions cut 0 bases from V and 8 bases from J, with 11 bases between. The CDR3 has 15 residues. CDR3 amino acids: CASSQESAGHSPLHF. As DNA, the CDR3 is TGCGCCAGCAGCCAAGAGTCCGCGGGGCATTCACCCCTCCACTTT.

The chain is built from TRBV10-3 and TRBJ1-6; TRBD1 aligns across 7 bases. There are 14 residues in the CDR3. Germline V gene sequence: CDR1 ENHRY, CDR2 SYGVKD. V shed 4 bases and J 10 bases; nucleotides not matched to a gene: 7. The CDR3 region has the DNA TGTGCCATCAGTGGACGGGACAGTAAATCACCCCTCCACTTT. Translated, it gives CAISGRDSKSPLHF.

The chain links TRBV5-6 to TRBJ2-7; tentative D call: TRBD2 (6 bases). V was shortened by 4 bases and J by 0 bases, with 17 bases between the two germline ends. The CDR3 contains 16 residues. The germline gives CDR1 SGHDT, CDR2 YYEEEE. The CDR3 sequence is CASSGIGGILSYEQYF. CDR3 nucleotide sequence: TGTGCCAGCAGCGGCATTGGAGGGATTCTCTCCTACGAGCAGTACTTC.

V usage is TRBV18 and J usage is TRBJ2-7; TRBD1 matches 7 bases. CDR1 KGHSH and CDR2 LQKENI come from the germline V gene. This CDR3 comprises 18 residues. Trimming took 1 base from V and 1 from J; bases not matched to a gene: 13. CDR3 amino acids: CASSPLRALGGTSYEQYF. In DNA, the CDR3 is TGTGCCAGCTCACCACTCCGGGCTCTAGGGGGCACGTCCTACGAGCAGTACTTC.

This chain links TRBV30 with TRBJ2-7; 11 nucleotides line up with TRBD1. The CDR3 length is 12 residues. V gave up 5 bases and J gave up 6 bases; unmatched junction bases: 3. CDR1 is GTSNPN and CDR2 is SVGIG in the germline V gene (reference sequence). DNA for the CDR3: TGTGCCTGGGGGGGACAGGGGGGCGAGCAGTACTTC. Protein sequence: CAWGGQGGEQYF. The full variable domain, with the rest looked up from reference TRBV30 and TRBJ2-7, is SQTIHQWPATLVQPVGSPLSLECTVEGTSNPNLYWYRQAAGRGLQLLFYSVGIGQISSEVPQNLSASRPQDRQFILSSKKLLLSDSGFYLCAWGGQGGEQYFGPGTRLTVT.

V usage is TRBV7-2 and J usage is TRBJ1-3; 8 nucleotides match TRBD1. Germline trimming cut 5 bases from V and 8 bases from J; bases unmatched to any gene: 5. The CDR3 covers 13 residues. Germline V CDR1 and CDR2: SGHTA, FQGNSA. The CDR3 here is CASSQTGGYTIYF. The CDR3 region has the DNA TGTGCCAGCAGCCAAACAGGGGGATACACCATATATTTT.

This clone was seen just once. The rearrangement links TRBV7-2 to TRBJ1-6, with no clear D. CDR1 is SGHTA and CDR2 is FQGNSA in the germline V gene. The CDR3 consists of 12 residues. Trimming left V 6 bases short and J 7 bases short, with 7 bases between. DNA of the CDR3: TGTGCCAGCAGGGGCGAGAATTCACCCCTCCACTTT. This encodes CASRGENSPLHF. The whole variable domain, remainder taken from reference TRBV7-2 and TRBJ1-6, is GAGVSQSPSNKVTEKGKDVELRCDPISGHTALYWYRQSLGQGLEFLIYFQGNSAPDKSGLPSDRFSAERTGGSVSTLTIQRTQQEDSAVYLCASRGENSPLHFGNGTRLTVT.

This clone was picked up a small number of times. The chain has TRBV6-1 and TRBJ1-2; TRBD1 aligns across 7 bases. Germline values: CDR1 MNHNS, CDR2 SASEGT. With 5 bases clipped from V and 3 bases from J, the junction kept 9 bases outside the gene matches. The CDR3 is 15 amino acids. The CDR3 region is CASSSDRAFYYGYTF. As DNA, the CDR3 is TGTGCCAGCAGTTCTGACAGGGCCTTTTACTATGGCTACACCTTC.

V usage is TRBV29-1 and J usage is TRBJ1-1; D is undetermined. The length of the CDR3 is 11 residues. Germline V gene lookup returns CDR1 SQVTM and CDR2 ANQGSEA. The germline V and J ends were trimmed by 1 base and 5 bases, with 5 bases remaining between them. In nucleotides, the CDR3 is TGCAGCGTTGAAGGTGTAACTGAAGCTTTCTTT. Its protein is CSVEGVTEAFF.

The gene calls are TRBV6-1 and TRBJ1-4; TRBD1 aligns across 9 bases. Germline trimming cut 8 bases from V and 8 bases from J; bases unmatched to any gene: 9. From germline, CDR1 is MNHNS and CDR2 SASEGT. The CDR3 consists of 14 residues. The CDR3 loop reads CASALQGAKEKLFF. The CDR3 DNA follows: TGTGCCAGCGCCCTACAGGGGGCAAAGGAAAAACTGTTTTTT.

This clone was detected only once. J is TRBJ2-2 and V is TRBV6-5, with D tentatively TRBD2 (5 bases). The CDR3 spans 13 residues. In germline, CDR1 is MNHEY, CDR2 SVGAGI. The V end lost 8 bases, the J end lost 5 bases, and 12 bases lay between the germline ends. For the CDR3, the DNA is TGTGCCAGCCTCAGGAGGCGGACCGGGGAGCTGTTTTTT. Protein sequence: CASLRRRTGELFF.

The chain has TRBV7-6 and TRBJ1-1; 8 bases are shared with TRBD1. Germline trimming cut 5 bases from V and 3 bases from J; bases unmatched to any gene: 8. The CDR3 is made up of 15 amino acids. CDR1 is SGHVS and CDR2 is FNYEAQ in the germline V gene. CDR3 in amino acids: CASSARTGSYTEAFF. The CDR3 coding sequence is TGTGCCAGCAGCGCCCGGACAGGGTCGTACACTGAAGCTTTCTTT.

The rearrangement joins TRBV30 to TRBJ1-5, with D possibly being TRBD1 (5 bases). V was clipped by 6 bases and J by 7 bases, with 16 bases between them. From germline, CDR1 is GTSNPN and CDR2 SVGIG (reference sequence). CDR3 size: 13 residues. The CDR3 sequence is CACQSEGAQPQHF. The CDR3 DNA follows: TGTGCCTGCCAGAGTGAAGGGGCGCAGCCCCAGCATTTT.

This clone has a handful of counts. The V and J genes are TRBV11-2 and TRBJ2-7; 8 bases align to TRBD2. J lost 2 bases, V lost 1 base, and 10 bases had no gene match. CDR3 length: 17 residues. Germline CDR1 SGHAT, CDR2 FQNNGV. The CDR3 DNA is TGTGCCAGCAGCTTAGGGGGGCACGGGAGGGTAGCCTACGAGCAGTACTTC. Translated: CASSLGGHGRVAYEQYF.

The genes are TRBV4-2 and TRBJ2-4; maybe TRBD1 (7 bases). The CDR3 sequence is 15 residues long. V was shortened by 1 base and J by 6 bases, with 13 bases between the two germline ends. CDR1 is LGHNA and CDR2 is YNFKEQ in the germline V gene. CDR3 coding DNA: TGTGCCAGCAGCCAAGCGGCGGGACAGCTAAACATTCAGTACTTC. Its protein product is CASSQAAGQLNIQYF.

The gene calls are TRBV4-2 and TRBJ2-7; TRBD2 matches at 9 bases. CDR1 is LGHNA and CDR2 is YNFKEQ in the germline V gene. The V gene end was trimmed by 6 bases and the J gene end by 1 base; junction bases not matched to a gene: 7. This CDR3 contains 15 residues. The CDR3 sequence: CASSYPAGGSYEQYF. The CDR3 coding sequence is TGTGCCAGCAGTTACCCAGCGGGGGGTTCCTACGAGCAGTACTTC.